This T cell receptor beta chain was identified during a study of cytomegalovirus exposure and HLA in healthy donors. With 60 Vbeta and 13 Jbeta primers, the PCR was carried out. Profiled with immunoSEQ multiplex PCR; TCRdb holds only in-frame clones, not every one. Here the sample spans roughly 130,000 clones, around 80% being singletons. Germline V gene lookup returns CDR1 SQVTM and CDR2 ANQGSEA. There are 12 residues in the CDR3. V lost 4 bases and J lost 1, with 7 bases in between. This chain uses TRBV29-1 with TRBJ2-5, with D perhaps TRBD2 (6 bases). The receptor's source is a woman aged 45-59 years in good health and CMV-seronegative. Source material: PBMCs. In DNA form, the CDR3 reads TGCAGCGTTGCGACTAGCCAAGAGACCCAGTACTTC. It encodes CSVATSQETQYF.